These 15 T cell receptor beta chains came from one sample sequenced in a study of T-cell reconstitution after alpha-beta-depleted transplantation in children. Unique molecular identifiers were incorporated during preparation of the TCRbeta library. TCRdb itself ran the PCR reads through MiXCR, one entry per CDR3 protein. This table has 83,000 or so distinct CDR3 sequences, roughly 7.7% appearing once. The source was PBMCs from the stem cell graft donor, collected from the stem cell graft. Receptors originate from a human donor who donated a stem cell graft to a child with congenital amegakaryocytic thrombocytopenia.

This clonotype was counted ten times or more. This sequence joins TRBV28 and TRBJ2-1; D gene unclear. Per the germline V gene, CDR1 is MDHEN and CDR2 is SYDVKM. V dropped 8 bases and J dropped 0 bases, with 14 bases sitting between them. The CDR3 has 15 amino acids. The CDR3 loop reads CASGEQWSSYNEQFF. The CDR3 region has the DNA TGTGCCAGCGGAGAACAGTGGAGCTCCTACAATGAGCAGTTCTTC. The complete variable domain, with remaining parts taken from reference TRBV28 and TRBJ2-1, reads DVKVTQSSRYLVKRTGEKVFLECVQDMDHENMFWYRQDPGLGLRLIYFSYDVKMKEKGDIPEGYSVSREKKERFSLILESASTNQTSMYLCASGEQWSSYNEQFFGPGTRLTVL.

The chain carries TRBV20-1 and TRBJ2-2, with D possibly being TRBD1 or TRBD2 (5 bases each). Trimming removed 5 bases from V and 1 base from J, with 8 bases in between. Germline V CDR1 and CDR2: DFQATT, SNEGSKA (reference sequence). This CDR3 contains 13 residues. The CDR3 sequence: CSAGGQNTGELFF. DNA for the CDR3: TGCAGTGCTGGAGGACAGAACACCGGGGAGCTGTTTTTT.

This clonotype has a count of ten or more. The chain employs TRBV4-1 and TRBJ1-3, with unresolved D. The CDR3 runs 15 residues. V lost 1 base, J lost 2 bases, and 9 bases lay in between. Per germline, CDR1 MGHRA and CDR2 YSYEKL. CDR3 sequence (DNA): TGCGCCAGCAGCCAAGGGGGAGGGCCTGGAAACACCATATATTTT. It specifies CASSQGGGPGNTIYF.

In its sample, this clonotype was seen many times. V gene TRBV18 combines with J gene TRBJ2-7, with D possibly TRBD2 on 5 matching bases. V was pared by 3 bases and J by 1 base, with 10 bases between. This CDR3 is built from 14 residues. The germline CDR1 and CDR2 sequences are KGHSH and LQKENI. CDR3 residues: CASSPRGASYEQYF. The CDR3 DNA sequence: TGTGCCAGCTCACCTCGGGGAGCGTCCTACGAGCAGTACTTC.

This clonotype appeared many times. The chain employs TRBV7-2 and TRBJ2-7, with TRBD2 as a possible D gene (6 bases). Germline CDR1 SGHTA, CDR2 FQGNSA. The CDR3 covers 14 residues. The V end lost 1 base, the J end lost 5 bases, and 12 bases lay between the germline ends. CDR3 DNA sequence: TGTGCCAGCAGCTTAGTCGGGAGTTATCACGAGCAGTACTTC. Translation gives CASSLVGSYHEQYF.

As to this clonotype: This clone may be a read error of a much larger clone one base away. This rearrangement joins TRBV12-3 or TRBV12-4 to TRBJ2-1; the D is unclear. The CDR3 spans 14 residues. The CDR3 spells CASSLESSYNEQSF. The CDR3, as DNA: TGTGCCAGCAGTTTAGAAAGCTCCTACAATGAGCAGTCCTTC.

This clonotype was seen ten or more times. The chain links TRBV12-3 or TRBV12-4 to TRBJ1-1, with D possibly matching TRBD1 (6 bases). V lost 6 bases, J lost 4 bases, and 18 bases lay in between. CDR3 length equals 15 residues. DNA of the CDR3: TGTGCCAGCAGAACTAGGACAGTCCGGCGCACTGAAGCTTTCTTT. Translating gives CASRTRTVRRTEAFF.

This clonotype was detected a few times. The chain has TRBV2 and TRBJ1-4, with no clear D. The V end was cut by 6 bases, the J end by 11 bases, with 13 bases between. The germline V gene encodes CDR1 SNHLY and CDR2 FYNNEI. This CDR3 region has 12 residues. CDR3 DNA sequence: TGTGCCAGCAGGGTCGGGAGAGAGAAACTGTTTTTT. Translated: CASRVGREKLFF.

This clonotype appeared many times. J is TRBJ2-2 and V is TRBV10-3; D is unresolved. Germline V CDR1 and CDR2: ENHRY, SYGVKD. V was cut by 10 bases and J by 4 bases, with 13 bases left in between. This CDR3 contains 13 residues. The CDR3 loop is CATNPAGTGELFF. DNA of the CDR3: TGTGCCACGAATCCCGCCGGCACCGGGGAGCTGTTTTTT.

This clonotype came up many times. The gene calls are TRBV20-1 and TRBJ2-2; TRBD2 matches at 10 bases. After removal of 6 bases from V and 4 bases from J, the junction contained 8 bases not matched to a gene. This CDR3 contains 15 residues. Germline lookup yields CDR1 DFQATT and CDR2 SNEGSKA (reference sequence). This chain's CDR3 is CSARSGGLPTGELFF. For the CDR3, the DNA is TGCAGTGCCCGTAGCGGGGGGTTACCCACCGGGGAGCTGTTTTTT.

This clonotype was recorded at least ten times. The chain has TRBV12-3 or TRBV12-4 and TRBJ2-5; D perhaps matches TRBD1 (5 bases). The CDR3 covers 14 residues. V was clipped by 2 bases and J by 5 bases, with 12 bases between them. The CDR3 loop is CASSLSLGAETQYF. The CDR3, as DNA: TGTGCCAGCAGTTTATCCCTTGGGGCGGAGACCCAGTACTTC.

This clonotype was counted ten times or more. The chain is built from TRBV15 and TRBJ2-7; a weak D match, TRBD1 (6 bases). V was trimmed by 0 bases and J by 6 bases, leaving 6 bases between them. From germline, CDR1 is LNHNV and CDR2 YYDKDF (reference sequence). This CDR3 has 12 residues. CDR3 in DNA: TGTGCCACCAGCAGAGACAGGGGCGAGCAGTACTTC. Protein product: CATSRDRGEQYF.

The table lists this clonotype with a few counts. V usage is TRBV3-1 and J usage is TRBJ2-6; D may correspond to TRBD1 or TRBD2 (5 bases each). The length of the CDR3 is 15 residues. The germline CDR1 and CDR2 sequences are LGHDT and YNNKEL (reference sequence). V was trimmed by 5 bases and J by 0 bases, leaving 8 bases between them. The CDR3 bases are TGTGCCAGCAGCTCAGGGAGCTCTGGGGCCAACGTCCTGACTTTC. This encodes CASSSGSSGANVLTF.

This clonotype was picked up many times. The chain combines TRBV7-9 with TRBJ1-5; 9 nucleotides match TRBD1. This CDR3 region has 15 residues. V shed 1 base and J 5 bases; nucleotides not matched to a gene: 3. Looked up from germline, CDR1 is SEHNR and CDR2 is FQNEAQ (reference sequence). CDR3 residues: CASSLDRGPDQPQHF. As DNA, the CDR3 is TGTGCCAGCAGCTTAGACAGGGGGCCTGATCAGCCCCAGCATTTT.

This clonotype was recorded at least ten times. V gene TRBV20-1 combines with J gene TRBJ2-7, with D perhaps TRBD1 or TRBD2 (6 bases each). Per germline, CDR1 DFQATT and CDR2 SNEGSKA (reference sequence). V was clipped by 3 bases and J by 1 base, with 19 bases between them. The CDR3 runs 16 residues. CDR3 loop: CSASSWAPGASYEQYF. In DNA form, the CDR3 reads TGCAGTGCTAGCTCGTGGGCCCCGGGGGCATCCTACGAGCAGTACTTC.